This TCR beta chain appears in the sequencing data of a study of T-cell reconstitution after alpha-beta-depleted transplantation in children listed by TCRdb under 2016. Background on the whole study: Using TCR repertoire profiling, the study quantitatively followed how T-cell immune reconstitution unfolded in children after TCRalphabeta/CD19-depleted allogeneic hematopoietic cell transplantation.

This clonotype occurred many times. The specificity of this receptor is unknown. No base quality information exists; no much larger clone differs at one position. Libraries were prepared through PCR. The instrument was an Illumina HiSeq 2500. TCR library preparation used molecular barcoding, with unique molecular identifiers applied to normalize quantification of the TCRbeta repertoire. Through fastp at Q25 and MiXCR, TCRdb rebuilt clones from the public reads, retaining in-frame beta chains. All rows with the same CDR3 protein become a single entry with the most common DNA and genes. The sample contains around 380,000 distinct CDR3 sequences, approximately 10% of them found a single time. The top ten hold 4.5% to 7% of the sample. The starting material was PBMCs from the stem cell graft donor, obtained from the stem cell graft. The origin of this receptor is a human donor who donated a stem cell graft to a child with acute myeloid leukemia.

The CDR3 corresponds to CASSSPGGPYNEQFF. The sequence in DNA is TGTGCCAGCAGTTCGCCAGGGGGCCCCTACAATGAGCAGTTCTTC. The chain joins TRBV2 to TRBJ2-1; 8 bases in the middle match TRBD1. The CDR3 measures 15 amino acids from cysteine to phenylalanine. Only CDR3 DNA is held: 45 bases, read in frame from base 1. Trimming removed 5 bases from V and 2 bases from J; the gene matches leave 5 bases unexplained. The germline V gene sets CDR1 to SNHLY and CDR2 to FYNNEI.